These 14 T cell receptor beta chains were sequenced from one sample in a study of cytomegalovirus exposure and HLA in healthy donors. Vbeta (60) and Jbeta (13) primers were used in the PCR. Some clones are missing from TCRdb's copy, which holds only in-frame ones; the method was immunoSEQ multiplex PCR. The sample lists roughly 130,000 clones, about 85% seen once, with roughly 1.8% in the top ten. Sequenced sample: PBMCs. Source of these receptors: a boy younger than 18 in good health and CMV-seronegative.

V and J are TRBV5-1 and TRBJ2-5; TRBD1 matches at 8 bases. CDR1 and CDR2 (germline): SGHRS, YFSETQ. V lost 4 bases to trimming and J lost 3 bases; unmatched junction nucleotides: 8. The CDR3 totals 15 residues. The CDR3 here is CASSGGDRQEETQYF. The CDR3 DNA is TGCGCCAGCAGCGGAGGGGACAGGCAGGAAGAGACCCAGTACTTC.

V and J are TRBV2 and TRBJ1-2; D uncertain. From germline, CDR1 is SNHLY and CDR2 FYNNEI. The germline V and J ends were trimmed by 1 base and 4 bases, with 10 bases remaining between them. This CDR3 is 14 amino acids long. CDR3 nucleotide sequence: TGTGCCAGCAGTGAAGGAGGCGGCTTCTATGGCTACACCTTC. It encodes CASSEGGGFYGYTF.

The chain uses TRBV15 and TRBJ2-1, with 9 bases matching TRBD2. The J segment lost 8 bases and the V segment lost 1 base, leaving 9 bases of the junction unmatched. The length of the CDR3 is 16 residues. Germline CDR1 and CDR2: LNHNV and YYDKDF (reference sequence). CDR3 in DNA: TGTGCCACCAGCAGAGGCCGGACTAGCGTTTGGGATGAGCAGTTCTTC. Its translation: CATSRGRTSVWDEQFF.

This clone was picked up one time. The V and J genes are TRBV11-2 and TRBJ1-4; D perhaps matches TRBD1 (6 bases). This CDR3 spans 13 amino acids. Germline assignment: CDR1 SGHAT and CDR2 FQNNGV. With 8 bases removed from V and 3 bases from J, the gap between germline ends came to 10 bases. CDR3 protein: CASGTSPNEKLFF. CDR3 nucleotide sequence: TGTGCCAGCGGGACAAGTCCTAATGAAAAACTGTTTTTT.

The chain employs TRBV5-5 and TRBJ2-6, with unresolved D. V was clipped by 3 bases and J by 0 bases, with 10 bases between them. Germline V gene data show CDR1 as SGHKS and CDR2 as YYEKEE (reference sequence). The CDR3 has 16 amino acids. The CDR3: CASSSSPISGANVLTF. The CDR3 DNA reads TGTGCCAGCAGCTCCTCCCCTATCTCTGGGGCCAACGTCCTGACTTTC.

In regard to this clone: Compared with germline, one end of the junction differs, possibly owing to a read error. The rearrangement links TRBV7-7 to TRBJ2-3; 8 bases are shared with TRBD2. CDR1 is SSHAT, CDR2 FNYEAQ, per germline (reference sequence). The CDR3 is 15 amino acids. The CDR3 spells CASSRTSTSTDTQYF. The CDR3 region has the DNA TGTGCTAGCAGCCGGACTAGCACCAGCACAGATACGCAGTATTTT.

The CDR3 sequence is CASSEWGSAGGYEQYF. The CDR3 nucleotides read TGTGCCAGCAGTGAATGGGGTTCGGCGGGGGGGTACGAGCAGTACTTC. The chain combines TRBV6-1 with TRBJ2-7; 9 nucleotides match TRBD2. This CDR3 comprises 16 residues. V lost 2 bases to trimming and J lost 4 bases; unmatched junction nucleotides: 9. Germline loops: CDR1 MNHNS, CDR2 SASEGT.

This chain uses TRBV27 with TRBJ2-7, with TRBD2 matching 10 bases. With V trimmed by 9 bases and J by 7 bases, 3 bases remained unmatched. Germline lookup yields CDR1 MNHEY and CDR2 SMNVEV (reference sequence). This CDR3 spans 11 amino acids. In DNA, the CDR3 is TGTGCCAGTACTAGCGGGGCGGAGCAGTACTTC. It translates to CASTSGAEQYF.

The gene calls are TRBV4-3 and TRBJ2-7, with a tentative D call TRBD2 (6 bases). This CDR3 is built from 15 residues. Per the germline V gene, CDR1 is LGHNA and CDR2 is YSLEER. Trimming cost V 0 bases and J 6 bases, with 15 bases left between them. This chain's CDR3 is CASSQEPGETGEQYF. The CDR3 nucleotides read TGCGCCAGCAGCCAAGAGCCGGGAGAAACGGGCGAGCAGTACTTC.

This clone was detected once. The chain recombines TRBV18 with TRBJ1-2, with no clear D. The germline V gene has CDR1 KGHSH and CDR2 LQKENI. This CDR3 region has 12 residues. V lost 6 bases and J 4 bases, leaving 9 bases between the germline ends. CDR3 nucleotides: TGTGCCAGCTCTGGAGGTCGCTATGGCTACACCTTC. Translating it yields CASSGGRYGYTF.

The chain couples TRBV4-2 to TRBJ2-7; 9 bases line up with TRBD2. Per the germline V gene, CDR1 is LGHNA and CDR2 is YNFKEQ. V shed 0 bases, J shed 6 bases, and the junction held 6 bases outside the gene matches. This CDR3 region has 15 residues. The CDR3 is CASSQDLSGRPEQYF. The DNA of the CDR3 is TGTGCCAGCAGCCAAGATCTGAGCGGGAGGCCCGAGCAGTACTTC.

The rearrangement joins TRBV29-1 to TRBJ1-1; D may be TRBD1 (5 bases). V was pared by 8 bases and J by 7 bases, with 14 bases between. CDR1 is SQVTM and CDR2 is ANQGSEA in the germline V gene. CDR3 length equals 11 residues. CDR3 nucleotide sequence: TGCAGCTCTGAATGGGGGGTTGAAGCTTTCTTT. Its protein product is CSSEWGVEAFF.

This chain connects TRBV30 to TRBJ2-5, with 10 nucleotides matching TRBD2. J was trimmed by 5 bases and V by 3 bases; bases with no gene match: 6. Germline lookup yields CDR1 GTSNPN and CDR2 SVGIG (reference sequence). The CDR3 contains 14 residues. The CDR3 loop is CAWRMSGGAETQYF. CDR3 nucleotide sequence: TGTGCCTGGAGAATGAGCGGGGGGGCGGAGACCCAGTACTTC.

This chain links TRBV19 with TRBJ1-1; D perhaps matches TRBD1 (5 bases). CDR1 and CDR2 (germline): LNHDA, SQIVND (reference sequence). V was cut by 5 bases and J by 7 bases, with 11 bases left in between. The CDR3 is 12 amino acids. The CDR3 sequence is CASSQDTSEAFF. The CDR3 nucleotides are TGTGCCAGTAGTCAGGACACAAGTGAAGCTTTCTTT.